The 26 T cell receptor beta chains below were found in one sample sequenced in a study of blood T cell repertoires in COVID-19. TCRdb's table, derived via immunoSEQ multiplex PCR, lists solely in-frame clones and lacks some. The sample carries over 250,000 clones, 87% recorded once. Sample: peripheral blood. These receptor sequences come from a woman aged 40 to 50 who had recovered from COVID-19.

The gene calls are TRBV6-5 and TRBJ2-7; the match to TRBD1 covers 8 bases. The CDR3 consists of 15 residues. With 0 bases clipped from V and 2 bases from J, the junction kept 3 bases outside the gene matches. From germline, CDR1 is MNHEY and CDR2 SVGAGI. The CDR3 is CASSYSAGGAYEQYF. In DNA, the CDR3 is TGTGCCAGCAGTTACTCTGCAGGGGGCGCCTACGAGCAGTACTTC.

V usage is TRBV12-5 and J usage is TRBJ2-3; TRBD2 matches 9 bases. V lost 6 bases to trimming and J lost 3 bases; unmatched junction nucleotides: 10. Germline V gene lookup returns CDR1 LGHNT and CDR2 FRNRAP. The CDR3 runs 16 residues. The CDR3 DNA reads as TGTGCTAGTGGCACCCCCAGCGGGGGGCCAACAGATACGCAGTATTTT. It specifies CASGTPSGGPTDTQYF. The full variable domain, in which reference TRBV12-5 and TRBJ2-3 provide the parts outside the CDR3, is DARVTQTPRHKVTEMGQEVTMRCQPILGHNTVFWYRQTMMQGLELLAYFRNRAPLDDSGMPKDRFSAEMPDATLATLKIQPSEPRDSAVYFCASGTPSGGPTDTQYFGPGTRLTVL.

V is TRBV7-2 and J is TRBJ2-3, with 7 bases fitting TRBD1. The germline CDR1 and CDR2 sequences are SGHTA and FQGNSA. The CDR3 sequence is 14 residues long. Germline trimming cut 1 base from V and 5 bases from J; bases unmatched to any gene: 3. The CDR3 region is CASSLDRGRDTQYF. DNA of the CDR3: TGTGCCAGCAGCTTAGACAGGGGCAGAGATACGCAGTATTTT.

This clone was detected only a few times. J is TRBJ1-1 and V is TRBV27, with TRBD1 as a possible D gene (5 bases). Trimming shortened V by 5 bases and J by 0 bases, and 19 bases separated the two germline ends. Germline CDR1 MNHEY, CDR2 SMNVEV (reference sequence). CDR3 length: 17 amino acids. CDR3 protein: CASSPIARGGLNTEAFF. DNA of the CDR3: TGTGCCAGCAGTCCAATCGCAAGGGGCGGATTGAACACTGAAGCTTTCTTT.

The chain has TRBV29-1 and TRBJ1-1; D remains unclear. The V end lost 6 bases, the J end lost 3 bases, and 17 bases lay between the germline ends. CDR3 length: 14 residues. Germline V gives CDR1 SQVTM, CDR2 ANQGSEA. The CDR3 sequence is CSVRREAADTEAFF. The CDR3 DNA sequence: TGCAGCGTGAGGAGAGAGGCGGCGGACACTGAAGCTTTCTTT.

The V call is TRBV3-1 (or the pseudogene TRBV3-2), the J call TRBJ1-2; tentative D call: TRBD1 (6 bases). There are 14 residues in the CDR3. The V gene's germline CDR1 is LGHDT and CDR2 YNNKEL (reference sequence). With 4 bases removed from V and 7 bases from J, the gap between germline ends came to 16 bases. CDR3 in amino acids: CASSPGHLSGGYTF. CDR3 bases: TGTGCCAGCAGCCCGGGACATTTGTCGGGTGGCTACACCTTC.

The rearrangement joins TRBV10-3 to TRBJ1-2, with D perhaps TRBD1 (5 bases). In germline, CDR1 is ENHRY, CDR2 SYGVKD. V was pared by 3 bases and J by 3 bases, with 11 bases between. The CDR3 is 14 residues long. CDR3 residues: CAISDGGRDYGYTF. The CDR3, as DNA: TGTGCCATCAGTGACGGGGGTCGGGACTATGGCTACACCTTC.

Worth noting for this clone: Additional DNA sequences in this sample encode the identical CDR3. The chain couples TRBV12-5 to TRBJ2-3; D call uncertain. Deletions cut 1 base from V and 1 base from J, with 6 bases between. Germline CDR1 and CDR2: LGHNT and FRNRAP. The CDR3 sequence is 14 residues long. CDR3: CASGLASGTDTQYF. CDR3 nucleotide sequence: TGTGCTAGTGGTTTGGCCAGTGGCACAGATACGCAGTATTTT.

The genes are TRBV12-3 or TRBV12-4 and TRBJ1-4; possibly TRBD1 for D (5 bases). CDR3 length equals 13 residues. V was clipped by 5 bases and J by 13 bases, with 17 bases between them. The CDR3 here is CASSPREGRGLFF. The DNA of the CDR3 is TGTGCCAGCAGTCCCCGGGAGGGGCGAGGACTGTTTTTT.

This sequence joins TRBV27 and TRBJ2-5; D is possibly TRBD1 (6 bases). Germline V gene lookup returns CDR1 MNHEY and CDR2 SMNVEV (reference sequence). Trimming took off 3 bases at V and 1 base at J, with 9 bases between the two ends. This CDR3 comprises 14 residues. The CDR3 sequence is CASSFRQAQETQYF. The CDR3 nucleotides are TGTGCCAGCAGTTTTCGACAGGCCCAAGAGACCCAGTACTTC.

This clone was seen only a few times. The genes are TRBV19 and TRBJ2-4; D possibly corresponds to TRBD2 (5 bases). The V gene lost 1 base and the J gene lost 1 base, with 8 bases spanning the gap. The germline V gene has CDR1 LNHDA and CDR2 SQIVND (reference sequence). The CDR3 spans 15 residues. CDR3 sequence reads: CASSIGTSAKNIQYF. The CDR3 region has the DNA TGTGCCAGTAGTATAGGGACTTCCGCCAAAAACATTCAGTACTTC.

The V call is TRBV7-2, the J call TRBJ1-1; D is unclear. The CDR3 consists of 15 residues. V lost 3 bases to trimming and J lost 1 base, with 12 bases between them. Germline CDR1 SGHTA, CDR2 FQGNSA. CDR3 in amino acids: CASSFRGGSNTEAFF. CDR3 nucleotide sequence: TGTGCCAGCAGCTTCAGAGGAGGGTCGAACACTGAAGCTTTCTTT.

The CDR3 region is CASSLAPGVNQPQHF. In DNA form, the CDR3 reads TGCGCCAGCAGCTTGGCCCCAGGGGTTAATCAGCCCCAGCATTTT. The chain links TRBV5-1 to TRBJ1-5; a possible D gene is TRBD1 (6 bases). V was pared by 0 bases and J by 4 bases, with 11 bases between. The germline CDR1 and CDR2 sequences are SGHRS and YFSETQ. The CDR3 contains 15 residues.

The J gene is TRBJ1-1, the V gene TRBV13; TRBD1 might be the D (5 bases). The V and J ends lost 2 bases and 7 bases respectively, with 11 bases between them. In germline, CDR1 is PRHDT, CDR2 FYEKMQ (reference sequence). The CDR3 runs to 13 residues. CDR3 coding DNA: TGTGCCAGCAGCTTATCTCAGGGAGGTGAAGCTTTCTTT. Its protein is CASSLSQGGEAFF. The whole variable domain, remainder taken from reference TRBV13 and TRBJ1-1, is AAGVIQSPRHLIKEKRETATLKCYPIPRHDTVYWYQQGPGQDPQFLISFYEKMQSDKGSIPDRFSAQQFSDYHSELNMSSLELGDSALYFCASSLSQGGEAFFGQGTRLTVV.

The V and J genes are TRBV3-1 (or the pseudogene TRBV3-2) and TRBJ2-3, with 12 bases aligning to TRBD2. Germline CDR1 reads LGHDT; CDR2 reads YNNKEL (reference sequence). Germline trimming cut 4 bases from V and 2 bases from J; bases unmatched to any gene: 10. The CDR3 totals 18 residues. CDR3 sequence: CASSPLIRLAGVTDTQYF. CDR3 nucleotides: TGTGCCAGCAGCCCCCTAATAAGACTAGCGGGGGTCACAGATACGCAGTATTTT.

In DNA, the CDR3 is TGCGCCAGCAGCCAAGTTGGTCAGGGCGCCGGGGAGCTGTTTTTT. Its translation is CASSQVGQGAGELFF. This sequence joins TRBV4-1 and TRBJ2-2, with a possible D match to TRBD1 (5 bases). The CDR3 totals 15 residues. Trimming removed 1 base from V and 6 bases from J, with 12 bases in between. Germline-derived CDR1 and CDR2 are MGHRA and YSYEKL.

This rearrangement joins TRBV27 to TRBJ1-2; the D is unclear. CDR1 and CDR2 from the germline V gene are MNHEY and SMNVEV (reference sequence). This CDR3 has 14 residues. Trimming took 0 bases from V and 6 from J, leaving 11 bases between them. In DNA form, the CDR3 reads TGTGCCAGCAGTTTATCGAGGGCGCGGAATGGCTACACCTTC. Protein: CASSLSRARNGYTF.

The chain joins TRBV7-2 to TRBJ2-2; TRBD2 aligns across 9 bases. The V gene's germline CDR1 is SGHTA and CDR2 FQGNSA. V dropped 5 bases and J dropped 6; count of bases not matched to a gene: 7. This CDR3 has 15 amino acids. The CDR3 protein is CASSLLGLAPGELFF. The CDR3, as DNA: TGTGCCAGCAGCCTCCTAGGACTAGCGCCCGGGGAGCTGTTTTTT.

This clone was counted many times. The gene calls are TRBV4-1 and TRBJ1-5, with a weak D call TRBD1 (6 bases). The CDR3 is 17 residues long. The germline V gene has CDR1 MGHRA and CDR2 YSYEKL. V gave up 4 bases and J gave up 5 bases, with 21 bases separating them. CDR3 sequence: CASSPALTGLYDQPQHF. The CDR3 DNA sequence: TGCGCCAGCAGCCCCGCGTTGACAGGCCTATATGATCAGCCCCAGCATTTT.

As regards this clone: The sample has other DNA sequences that encode this CDR3 too. The J gene is TRBJ1-1, the V gene TRBV12-3 or TRBV12-4; weak D call: TRBD1 (5 bases). CDR3 size: 13 residues. Between the trimmed V and J ends, which lost 2 bases and 2 bases, there was a span of 6 bases. Written as DNA, the CDR3 is TGTGCCAGCAGTTTACAGGGAAACACTGAAGCTTTCTTT. The encoded protein is CASSLQGNTEAFF.

The gene calls are TRBV9 and TRBJ1-2, with 9 bases identical to TRBD1. Germline trimming cut 6 bases from V and 8 bases from J; bases unmatched to any gene: 14. This CDR3 has 15 residues. Germline CDR1 SGDLS, CDR2 YYNGEE. This CDR3 is CASTGTGQLLGGYTF. The CDR3 DNA reads TGTGCCAGCACCGGGACAGGGCAACTATTAGGGGGCTACACCTTC.

This chain joins TRBV3-1 (or the pseudogene TRBV3-2) and TRBJ2-7, with D maybe TRBD2 (6 bases). This CDR3 contains 13 residues. Germline V CDR1 and CDR2: LGHDT, YNNKEL (reference sequence). V was shortened by 1 base and J by 2 bases, with 6 bases between the two germline ends. CDR3 coding DNA: TGTGCCAGCAGCCAAGGACTAGCCTACGAGCAGTACTTC. Translated, it gives CASSQGLAYEQYF.

This clone has a handful of counts. The DNA of the CDR3 is TGTGCCAGCAGCCAAGATGCGAACAGGGATAATTCACCCCTCCACTTT. Residues: CASSQDANRDNSPLHF. The chain joins TRBV4-2 to TRBJ1-6; weak D call: TRBD1 (6 bases). V was pared by 0 bases and J by 5 bases, with 11 bases between. The length of the CDR3 is 16 residues. Per the germline V gene, CDR1 is LGHNA and CDR2 is YNFKEQ.

V usage is TRBV7-2 and J usage is TRBJ1-5, with D hard to call. Per the germline V gene, CDR1 is SGHTA and CDR2 is FQGNSA. V was clipped by 3 bases and J by 4 bases, with 13 bases between them. This CDR3 region has 15 residues. CDR3 in DNA: TGTGCCAGCAGCTTCAAAAAGGGAGCTAATCAGCCCCAGCATTTT. Translation: CASSFKKGANQPQHF.

The chain carries TRBV6-2 or TRBV6-3 and TRBJ2-3; D ambiguous. Germline V gives CDR1 MNHEY, CDR2 SVGEGT. The length of the CDR3 is 14 residues. With 3 bases removed from V and 7 bases from J, the gap between germline ends came to 14 bases. CDR3 amino acids: CASSYRVLFNTQYF. CDR3 coding DNA: TGTGCCAGCAGTTATAGAGTATTATTTAATACGCAGTATTTT.

The chain employs TRBV11-1 and TRBJ2-5; 12 bases are a match to TRBD2. The trim removed 3 bases at V and 4 bases at J, leaving 3 bases unmatched. The CDR3 runs 15 residues. Per germline, CDR1 SGHAT and CDR2 FQDESV (reference sequence). CDR3 nucleotides: TGTGCCAGCAGCTTGAGACTAGCGGGGGCAGAGACCCAGTACTTC. Amino acid sequence: CASSLRLAGAETQYF.